The next 32 T cell receptor beta chains were all read from a single sample in a study of regulatory T cells in long-lasting Graves disease. Library construction for TCR beta used iRepertoire HTBI primers and Arm-PCR of CDR3 regions. TCRdb redid the calling of the multiplex PCR reads with MiXCR, one entry per CDR3 protein. The repertoire holds about 470,000 distinct CDR3 sequences, with roughly 17% as singletons. Time point in this sample: newly diagnosed GD, antithyroid drugs for less than 3 months. PBMCs were the source of the RNA used for TCR sequencing. Another study also made use of these data, one on T cells in Graves' hyperthyroidism and ophthalmopathy.

Material: peripheral blood mononuclear cells (PBMCs), obtained at new diagnosis, from a patient treated with antithyroid drugs. The source is a man in his forties with Graves disease.

This clonotype is termed medium-sized. The chain has TRBV20-1 and TRBJ2-1; 7 positions match TRBD2. The CDR3 has 14 residues. Per the germline V gene, CDR1 is DFQATT and CDR2 is SNEGSKA (reference sequence). Unmatched junction bases numbered 2, after V lost 2 bases and J lost 1 base. CDR3 bases: TGCAGTGCTAGACGGGGGGAATCCTACAATGAGCAGTTCTTC. The encoded protein is CSARRGESYNEQFF.

This clonotype was detected ten times or more. The gene calls are TRBV18 and TRBJ1-5; a weak D match, TRBD1 (6 bases). Germline V gene sequence: CDR1 KGHSH, CDR2 LQKENI. V was shortened by 0 bases and J by 7 bases, with 10 bases between the two germline ends. This CDR3 is 14 amino acids long. The CDR3 DNA reads TGTGCCAGCTCACCACCCGGACAGCCCCAGCCCCAGCATTTT. Translating gives CASSPPGQPQPQHF.

This clonotype was observed at least ten times. The rearrangement links TRBV3-1 to TRBJ2-1; D perhaps matches TRBD1 (5 bases). Trimming left V 0 bases short and J 7 bases short, with 13 bases between. The V gene's germline CDR1 is LGHDT and CDR2 YNNKEL (reference sequence). The CDR3 runs to 15 residues. The CDR3 DNA reads as TGTGCCAGCAGCCAAGAAGGGGTTAGCCTAAATGAGCAGTTCTTC. Its translation is CASSQEGVSLNEQFF.

The genes are TRBV28 and TRBJ2-3, with 11 bases matching TRBD2. V lost 6 bases, J lost 6 bases, and 8 bases stayed unmatched. The CDR3 contains 15 residues. Germline CDR1 and CDR2: MDHEN and SYDVKM. The CDR3 DNA reads as TGTGCCAGCAGCCCGGCCGGGACTAGCGGCGATACGCAGTATTTT. Translating it yields CASSPAGTSGDTQYF.

The chain joins TRBV6-1 to TRBJ2-1, with TRBD2 identical over 9 bases. V lost 5 bases, J lost 8 bases, and 19 bases stayed unmatched. Germline CDR1 MNHNS, CDR2 SASEGT. This CDR3 is built from 18 residues. The DNA for the CDR3 is TGTGCCAGCAGTCCTGGCTTAGCGGGAGTTGTCTATCCGCATGAGCAGTTCTTC. Residues: CASSPGLAGVVYPHEQFF.

This clonotype has a count of ten or more. The chain is built from TRBV27 and TRBJ2-3; possible D gene TRBD2, 6 bases. V lost 5 bases to trimming and J lost 1 base, with 13 bases between them. The germline gives CDR1 MNHEY, CDR2 SMNVEV (reference sequence). The CDR3 contains 15 residues. The CDR3 region is CASSAGGGRTDTQYF. The CDR3 DNA sequence: TGTGCCAGCAGTGCCGGGGGAGGCCGCACAGATACGCAGTATTTT.

The rearrangement links TRBV19 to TRBJ1-1, with a weak D call TRBD1 (6 bases). The CDR3 has 15 amino acids. The V end was cut by 6 bases, the J end by 5 bases, with 19 bases between. Germline V gives CDR1 LNHDA, CDR2 SQIVND (reference sequence). The CDR3 region is CASSHNRELRTEAFF. CDR3 nucleotide sequence: TGTGCCAGTAGCCACAACAGGGAATTAAGAACTGAAGCTTTCTTT. The full variable domain, its missing parts supplied by reference TRBV19 and TRBJ1-1, is DGGITQSPKYLFRKEGQNVTLSCEQNLNHDAMYWYRQDPGQGLRLIYYSQIVNDFQKGDIAEGYSVSREKKESFPLTVTSAQKNPTAFYLCASSHNRELRTEAFFGQGTRLTVV.

The rearrangement uses TRBV2 and TRBJ2-2; 12 bases map to TRBD1. The V and J ends lost 6 bases and 4 bases, in that order; junction bases with no gene match: 3. Germline CDR1 reads SNHLY; CDR2 reads FYNNEI. The length of the CDR3 is 15 residues. The CDR3 here is CASRGTGGVTGELFF. CDR3 in DNA: TGTGCCAGCAGGGGGACAGGGGGCGTCACCGGGGAGCTGTTTTTT.

This clonotype was recorded at least ten times. CDR3 loop: CASSQASGSYEQYF. The CDR3 DNA reads as TGTGCCAGCAGCCAAGCTAGCGGGAGTTACGAGCAGTACTTC. The chain combines TRBV3-1 with TRBJ2-7, with 10 bases matching TRBD2. Germline-derived CDR1 and CDR2 are LGHDT and YNNKEL (reference sequence). Trimming cost V 1 base and J 4 bases; bases outside gene matches: 1. This CDR3 region has 14 residues.

The rearrangement links TRBV24-1 to TRBJ2-2, with TRBD2 identical over 14 bases. Looked up from germline, CDR1 is KGHDR and CDR2 is SFDVKD. With V trimmed by 2 bases and J by 5 bases, 15 bases remained unmatched. The CDR3 has 21 amino acids. The CDR3 loop is CATSDSERRLAGGPYTGELFF. CDR3 nucleotide sequence: TGTGCCACCAGTGATTCGGAAAGACGACTAGCGGGAGGGCCGTATACCGGGGAGCTGTTTTTT.

The CDR3 nucleotides read TGTGCCACCAGTGATTGGACAGGGGGTCAATATAAGCAGTTCTTC. This sequence encodes CATSDWTGGQYKQFF. This chain joins TRBV24-1 and TRBJ2-1, with TRBD1 matching over 10 bases. The germline V gene encodes CDR1 KGHDR and CDR2 SFDVKD. CDR3 size: 15 residues. V was pared by 2 bases and J by 11 bases, with 8 bases of the junction left unmatched.

Many counts were recorded for this clonotype. V usage is TRBV30 and J usage is TRBJ2-1; D unclear. The germline V gene has CDR1 GTSNPN and CDR2 SVGIG (reference sequence). The CDR3 is made up of 14 amino acids. The V gene lost 1 base and the J gene lost 0 bases, with 7 bases spanning the gap. The CDR3 bases are TGTGCCTGGAGTGGGCTCAGCTCCTACAATGAGCAGTTCTTC. Protein: CAWSGLSSYNEQFF.

This chain links TRBV7-9 with TRBJ2-2; D might be TRBD1 (5 bases). Germline CDR1 SEHNR, CDR2 FQNEAQ (reference sequence). V lost 4 bases and J lost 5, with 14 bases in between. CDR3 length: 15 amino acids. CDR3: CASSSRQGRTGELFF. The CDR3 bases are TGTGCCAGCAGCTCACGGCAGGGTAGGACCGGGGAGCTGTTTTTT.

The sample holds a few counts of this clonotype. CDR3 sequence: CASSATGQGFANTGELFF. The CDR3 DNA sequence: TGCGCCAGCAGCGCGACGGGACAGGGGTTCGCGAACACCGGGGAGCTGTTTTTT. The rearrangement links TRBV5-1 to TRBJ2-2, with TRBD1 matching 10 bases. The CDR3 consists of 18 residues. Per germline, CDR1 SGHRS and CDR2 YFSETQ. V was pared by 4 bases and J by 0 bases, with 9 bases of the junction left unmatched.

The chain recombines TRBV19 with TRBJ1-5; D is unresolved. This CDR3 contains 13 residues. Germline V lookup: CDR1 LNHDA, CDR2 SQIVND (reference sequence). V was pared by 5 bases and J by 1 base, with 6 bases between. CDR3 DNA: TGTGCCAGTAGTTTCGAGAGCAATCAGCCCCAGCATTTT. This translates into CASSFESNQPQHF.

Ten or more counts support this clonotype. The rearrangement links TRBV28 to TRBJ1-2; unclear D gene. V was cut by 3 bases and J by 6 bases, with 14 bases left in between. This CDR3 is built from 14 residues. Germline CDR1 and CDR2: MDHEN and SYDVKM. CDR3 residues: CASSFSSTHNGYTF. DNA of the CDR3: TGTGCCAGCAGTTTTTCTTCGACCCATAATGGCTACACCTTC.

There are many counts of this clonotype. V usage is TRBV2 and J usage is TRBJ1-5; a possible D gene is TRBD1 (6 bases). CDR3 length: 13 amino acids. Germline-derived CDR1 and CDR2 are SNHLY and FYNNEI. V gave up 4 bases and J gave up 6 bases, with 10 bases separating them. The CDR3 sequence is CASSGTEGQPQHF. In DNA, the CDR3 is TGTGCCAGCAGTGGGACAGAGGGTCAGCCCCAGCATTTT.

This clonotype was picked up many times. The V and J genes are TRBV5-4 and TRBJ2-3, with a weak D call TRBD2 (6 bases). The CDR3 covers 16 residues. The germline V and J ends were trimmed by 3 bases and 4 bases, with 18 bases remaining between them. Germline CDR1 is SGHNT and CDR2 is YYREEE (reference sequence). The CDR3 spells CASSSHKGLKPDTQYF. Written as DNA, the CDR3 is TGTGCCAGCAGCTCCCATAAGGGACTGAAACCAGATACGCAGTATTTT.

The V call is TRBV5-1, the J call TRBJ1-2; D may be TRBD1 (6 bases). Germline V lookup: CDR1 SGHRS, CDR2 YFSETQ. The CDR3 contains 15 residues. The germline V and J ends were trimmed by 0 bases and 0 bases, with 9 bases remaining between them. The CDR3 region has the DNA TGCGCCAGCAGCTTGGGGGACACCACTAACTATGGCTACACCTTC. It translates to CASSLGDTTNYGYTF. Looking up the rest from reference TRBV5-1 and TRBJ1-2 gives the full variable domain: KAGVTQTPRYLIKTRGQQVTLSCSPISGHRSVSWYQQTPGQGLQFLFEYFSETQRNKGNFPGRFSGRQFSNSRSEMNVSTLELGDSALYLCASSLGDTTNYGYTFGSGTRLTVV.

This clonotype was observed at least ten times. CDR3 amino acids: CASSPGTVLRETQYF. The CDR3 DNA follows: TGTGCCAGTAGTCCAGGGACTGTTTTGAGGGAGACCCAGTACTTC. V usage is TRBV19 and J usage is TRBJ2-5, with D maybe TRBD2 (6 bases). V lost 5 bases, J lost 5 bases, and 18 bases lay in between. This CDR3 has 15 residues. Germline CDR1 is LNHDA and CDR2 is SQIVND (reference sequence).

The rearrangement links TRBV29-1 to TRBJ1-1; D is uncertain. CDR1 and CDR2 (germline): SQVTM, ANQGSEA. The CDR3 sequence is 13 residues long. V was shortened by 4 bases and J by 0 bases, with 9 bases between the two germline ends. The CDR3 protein is CSVGMVVNTEAFF. CDR3 DNA: TGCAGCGTTGGTATGGTAGTGAACACTGAAGCTTTCTTT.

This clonotype was seen at least ten times. The chain links TRBV2 to TRBJ1-1, with 7 bases that match TRBD1. With V trimmed by 6 bases and J by 9 bases, 10 bases remained unmatched. The CDR3 extends over 13 amino acids. Germline CDR1 and CDR2: SNHLY and FYNNEI. Here the CDR3 reads CASSDRTGQKAFF. Written as DNA, the CDR3 is TGTGCCAGCAGCGACCGGACGGGACAGAAAGCTTTCTTT. The entire variable domain, with the rest obtained from reference TRBV2 and TRBJ1-1, is as follows: EPEVTQTPSHQVTQMGQEVILRCVPISNHLYFYWYRQILGQKVEFLVSFYNNEISEKSEIFDDQFSVERPDGSNFTLKIRSTKLEDSAMYFCASSDRTGQKAFFGQGTRLTVV.

The chain links TRBV11-2 to TRBJ2-3, with TRBD2 identical over 7 bases. Germline V gene lookup returns CDR1 SGHAT and CDR2 FQNNGV. CDR3 length equals 17 residues. Trimming took 1 base from V and 7 from J; bases not matched to a gene: 14. CDR3 DNA sequence: TGTGCCAGCAGCTTAGTCGCGGGGGTCTATGGATCCAATACGCAGTATTTT. Translated: CASSLVAGVYGSNTQYF.

This clonotype occurred a few times. The J gene is TRBJ2-2, the V gene TRBV29-1, with D possibly TRBD2 on 6 matching bases. Germline CDR1 is SQVTM and CDR2 is ANQGSEA. The V end was cut by 5 bases, the J end by 5 bases, with 15 bases between. This CDR3 is 14 amino acids long. CDR3 bases: TGCAGCGTTACTCGGGGGATTGGTACCGGGGAGCTGTTTTTT. Translating gives CSVTRGIGTGELFF.

Points on this clonotype: The junction departs from germline at one end; a sequencing error may be responsible. This sequence joins TRBV6-1 and TRBJ1-6; D gene ambiguous. Germline V gene data show CDR1 as MNHNS and CDR2 as SASEGT. The CDR3 extends over 16 amino acids. This chain's CDR3 is CASRDSRSSHNSPLHF. CDR3 in DNA: TGTGCCAGCAGGGATAGCAGAAGCTCCCATAATTCACCCCTCCACTTT.

V and J are TRBV15 and TRBJ2-4; D is ambiguous. The V gene lost 1 base and the J gene lost 0 bases, with 25 bases spanning the gap. Per germline, CDR1 LNHNV and CDR2 YYDKDF (reference sequence). The CDR3 length is 21 residues. CDR3 nucleotide sequence: TGTGCCACCAGCAGAGGAATATCCCTATTCAGCACAGAAAAAGCCAAAAACATTCAGTACTTC. Its protein product is CATSRGISLFSTEKAKNIQYF.

This clonotype was observed many times. The germline gene is not matched at one end of the junction; a read error may be the cause. The J gene is TRBJ2-3, the V gene TRBV5-1; 13 positions match TRBD2. The germline gives CDR1 SGHRS, CDR2 YFSETQ. The CDR3 has 16 residues. The CDR3 DNA sequence: TGTGCCAGCAGCCGGACTAGCGGGAGTAGGATAGATACGCAGTATTTT. This sequence encodes CASSRTSGSRIDTQYF.

This clonotype was seen more than once but under ten times. The chain carries TRBV6-1 and TRBJ2-5; tentatively, D is TRBD1 (5 bases). Germline-derived CDR1 and CDR2 are MNHNS and SASEGT. This CDR3 has 14 residues. Trimming took 1 base from V and 6 from J, leaving 12 bases between them. The CDR3 DNA follows: TGTGCCAGCAGTGAAGGGCAGGGTGTGAAGACCCAGTACTTC. This translates into CASSEGQGVKTQYF.

This clonotype was counted a few times. The chain couples TRBV6-1 to TRBJ1-3; no clear D. The CDR3 spans 14 residues. V lost 4 bases and J lost 1, with 8 bases in between. Germline lookup yields CDR1 MNHNS and CDR2 SASEGT. The CDR3: CASSVTGSGNTIYF. CDR3 sequence (DNA): TGTGCCAGCAGTGTGACGGGGTCTGGAAACACCATATATTTT.

The sample holds a few counts of this clonotype. The CDR3 is CASSQDLGLGYEQYF. In nucleotides, the CDR3 is TGCGCCAGCAGCCAAGATTTGGGACTGGGCTACGAGCAGTACTTC. This rearrangement joins TRBV4-1 to TRBJ2-7, with TRBD2 as a possible D gene (6 bases). This CDR3 region has 15 residues. The V and J ends lost 0 bases and 3 bases respectively, with 12 bases between them. Germline V gives CDR1 MGHRA, CDR2 YSYEKL.

Notes on this clonotype: A much bigger clone sits one base away, suggesting this may be a read error. This chain connects TRBV28 to TRBJ2-2; D may be TRBD2 (6 bases). The CDR3 consists of 13 residues. Germline loops: CDR1 MDHEN, CDR2 SYDVKM. V lost 10 bases to trimming and J lost 6 bases, with 15 bases between them. This chain's CDR3 is CATWDFNAGELFF. CDR3 DNA: TGTGCCACCTGGGACTTTAACGCCGGGGAGCTGTTTTTT.

This clonotype was detected ten times or more. This chain links TRBV6-1 with TRBJ1-5, with 7 bases aligning to TRBD1. The CDR3 runs to 14 residues. Germline V lookup: CDR1 MNHNS, CDR2 SASEGT. The J segment lost 6 bases and the V segment lost 4 bases, leaving 6 bases of the junction unmatched. Here the CDR3 reads CASSVSGGSQPQHF. CDR3 sequence (DNA): TGTGCCAGCAGTGTTTCAGGGGGTTCTCAGCCCCAGCATTTT.